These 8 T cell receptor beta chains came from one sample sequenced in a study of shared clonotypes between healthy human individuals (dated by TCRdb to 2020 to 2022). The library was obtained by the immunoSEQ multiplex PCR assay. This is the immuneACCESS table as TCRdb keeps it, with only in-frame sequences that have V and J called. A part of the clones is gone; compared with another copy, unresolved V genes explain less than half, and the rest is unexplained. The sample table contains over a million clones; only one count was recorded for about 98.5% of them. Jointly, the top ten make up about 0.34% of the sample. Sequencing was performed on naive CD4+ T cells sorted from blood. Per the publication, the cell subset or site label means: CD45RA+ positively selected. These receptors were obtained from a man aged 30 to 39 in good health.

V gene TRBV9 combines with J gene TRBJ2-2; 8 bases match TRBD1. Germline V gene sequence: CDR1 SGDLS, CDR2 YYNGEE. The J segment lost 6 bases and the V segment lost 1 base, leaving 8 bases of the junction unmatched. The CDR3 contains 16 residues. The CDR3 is CASSVSGQVYAGELFF. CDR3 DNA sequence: TGTGCCAGCAGCGTATCGGGACAGGTGTATGCCGGGGAGCTGTTTTTT.

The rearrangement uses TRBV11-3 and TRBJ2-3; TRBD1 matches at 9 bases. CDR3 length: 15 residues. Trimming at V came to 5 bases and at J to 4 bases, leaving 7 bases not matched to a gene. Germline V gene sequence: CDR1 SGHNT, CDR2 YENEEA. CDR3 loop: CASSLRTGVADTQYF. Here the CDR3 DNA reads TGTGCCAGCAGCCTAAGGACAGGGGTGGCAGATACGCAGTATTTT.

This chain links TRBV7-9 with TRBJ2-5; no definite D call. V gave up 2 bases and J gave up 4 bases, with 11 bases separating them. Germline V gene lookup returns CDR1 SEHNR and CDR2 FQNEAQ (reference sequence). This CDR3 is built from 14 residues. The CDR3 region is CASSLLSSIETQYF. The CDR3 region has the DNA TGTGCCAGCAGCTTATTGTCGAGTATAGAGACCCAGTACTTC.

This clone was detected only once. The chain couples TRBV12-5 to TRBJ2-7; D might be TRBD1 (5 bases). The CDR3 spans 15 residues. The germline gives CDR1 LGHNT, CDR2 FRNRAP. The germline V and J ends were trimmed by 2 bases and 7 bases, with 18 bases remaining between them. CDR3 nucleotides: TGTGCTAGTGGTTTGTATTCCGGCGCCCCAGGGGAGCAGTACTTC. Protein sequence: CASGLYSGAPGEQYF.

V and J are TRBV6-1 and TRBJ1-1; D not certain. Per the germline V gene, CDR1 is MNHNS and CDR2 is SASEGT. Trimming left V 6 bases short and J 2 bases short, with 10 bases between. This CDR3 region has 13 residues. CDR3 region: CASRVGLNTEAFF. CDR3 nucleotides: TGTGCCAGCAGAGTAGGGCTTAACACTGAAGCTTTCTTT.

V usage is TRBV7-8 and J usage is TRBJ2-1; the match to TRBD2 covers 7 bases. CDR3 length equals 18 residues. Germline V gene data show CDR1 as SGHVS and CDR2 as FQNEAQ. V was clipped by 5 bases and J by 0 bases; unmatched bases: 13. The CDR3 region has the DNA TGTGCCAGCAGCCCCTACAACCGCGCTAGCGGCTCCTACAATGAGCAGTTCTTC. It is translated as CASSPYNRASGSYNEQFF.

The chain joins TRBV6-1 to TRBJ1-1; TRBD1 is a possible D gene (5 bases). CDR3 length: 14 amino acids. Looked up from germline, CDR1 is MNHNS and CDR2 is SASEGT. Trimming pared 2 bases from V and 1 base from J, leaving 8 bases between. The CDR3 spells CASSERGANTEAFF. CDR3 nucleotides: TGTGCCAGCAGTGAAAGGGGTGCGAACACTGAAGCTTTCTTT.

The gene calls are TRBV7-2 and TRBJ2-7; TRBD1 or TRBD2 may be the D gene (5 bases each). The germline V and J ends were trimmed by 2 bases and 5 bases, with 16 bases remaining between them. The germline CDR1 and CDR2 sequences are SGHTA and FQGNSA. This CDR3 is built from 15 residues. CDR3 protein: CASSLSGTKTDEQYF. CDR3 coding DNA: TGTGCCAGCAGCTTATCGGGGACCAAGACGGACGAGCAGTACTTC.